This TCR beta chain was sequenced in a study of patients and donors after allogeneic stem cell transplantation. A single record per CDR3 protein comes from TCRdb applying MiXCR to the RT-PCR reads. The sample yields thousands of distinct CDR3 sequences, about 24% seen once. V dropped 0 bases and J dropped 0 bases, with 13 bases sitting between them. This CDR3 comprises 18 residues. Germline assignment: CDR1 SGHDT and CDR2 YYEEEE. The sample was blood, either unsorted or a sorted T cell fraction (not recorded which). The chain employs TRBV5-6 and TRBJ2-6, with TRBD1 as a possible D gene (6 bases). This clonotype was sampled from a human donor who was either an allogeneic HSCT recipient or a stem cell or donor lymphocyte infusion donor (not recorded which). It is not recorded whose cells these are; they may come from a transplant donor. The CDR3 region is CASSLGQVVSSGANVLTF. For the CDR3, the DNA is TGTGCCAGCAGCTTGGGACAGGTCGTGAGCTCTGGGGCCAACGTCCTGACTTTC.